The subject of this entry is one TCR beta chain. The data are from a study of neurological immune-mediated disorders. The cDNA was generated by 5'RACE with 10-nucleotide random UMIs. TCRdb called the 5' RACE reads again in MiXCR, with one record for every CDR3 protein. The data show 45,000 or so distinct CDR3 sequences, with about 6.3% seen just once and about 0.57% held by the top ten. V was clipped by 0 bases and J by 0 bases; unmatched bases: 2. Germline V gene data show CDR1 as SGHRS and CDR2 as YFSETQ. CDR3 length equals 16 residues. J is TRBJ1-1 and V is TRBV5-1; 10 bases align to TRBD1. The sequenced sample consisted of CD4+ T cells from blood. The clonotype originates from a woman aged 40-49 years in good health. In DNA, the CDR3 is TGCGCCAGCAGCTTGGAAGGGACAGGGGTGAACACTGAAGCTTTCTTT. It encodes CASSLEGTGVNTEAFF.